This TCR beta chain was recovered during a study of T cell changes during pregnancy in multiple sclerosis (dated by TCRdb to between 2018 and 2020). Regarding the study in general: The study examined how the T cell repertoire changed over the course of pregnancy in women with multiple sclerosis.

The library was built by means of the immunoSEQ multiplex PCR assay. Not all clones reach the TCRdb copy of this immuneACCESS table, which keeps in-frame sequences only. Checked studies attribute under half of the gap to unresolved V genes and leave the rest unexplained. The sample table lists approximately 92,000 clones, roughly 92% of them with a count of one. The ten largest account for about 0.98% of the sample. This clone was recorded only once. Its antigen specificity is not known. Base qualities are missing; no much larger clone stands one base away. This sequence originates from a female donor with multiple sclerosis, enrolled in a pregnancy study. This specimen was peripheral blood, taken after pregnancy.

The DNA is TGTGCCAGCTCGCTCGACAGGATTACTAGCACAGATACGCAGTATTTT. It encodes CASSLDRITSTDTQYF. Rearrangement joined TRBV18 to TRBJ2-3; TRBD1 is perhaps the D gene, given 6 matching bases. The germline V gene provides CDR1 KGHSH and CDR2 LQKENI. V lost 6 bases and J lost 0 bases; the stretch between them is 16 bases long. The CDR3 runs 16 amino acids, cysteine and phenylalanine included. Here the CDR3 DNA is all that survives: 48 bases in frame from base 1.